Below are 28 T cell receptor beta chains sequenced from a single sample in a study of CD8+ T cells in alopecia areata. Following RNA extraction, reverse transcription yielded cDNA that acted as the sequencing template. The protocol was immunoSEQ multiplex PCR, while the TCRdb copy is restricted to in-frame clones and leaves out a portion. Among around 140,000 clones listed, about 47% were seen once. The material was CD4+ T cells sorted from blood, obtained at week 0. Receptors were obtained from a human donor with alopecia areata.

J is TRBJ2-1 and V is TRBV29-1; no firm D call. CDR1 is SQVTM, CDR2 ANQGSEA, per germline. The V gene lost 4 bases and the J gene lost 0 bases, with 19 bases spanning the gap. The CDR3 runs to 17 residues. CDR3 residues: CSVAVNVGGRSYNEQFF. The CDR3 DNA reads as TGCAGCGTTGCCGTAAACGTGGGTGGCCGCTCCTACAATGAGCAGTTCTTC.

Written as DNA, the CDR3 is TGCAGCGTGGAGACAGGGACTGAGACCCAGTACTTC. Translation gives CSVETGTETQYF. The gene calls are TRBV29-1 and TRBJ2-5, with a weak D call TRBD1 (7 bases). The germline gives CDR1 SQVTM, CDR2 ANQGSEA. With 6 bases removed from V and 5 bases from J, the gap between germline ends came to 13 bases. The CDR3 covers 12 residues.

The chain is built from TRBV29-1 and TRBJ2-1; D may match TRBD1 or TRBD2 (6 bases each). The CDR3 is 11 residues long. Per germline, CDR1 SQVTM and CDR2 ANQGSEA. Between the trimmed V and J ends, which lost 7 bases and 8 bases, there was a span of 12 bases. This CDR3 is CSAQRGDEQFF. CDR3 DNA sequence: TGCAGCGCCCAAAGGGGGGATGAGCAGTTCTTC.

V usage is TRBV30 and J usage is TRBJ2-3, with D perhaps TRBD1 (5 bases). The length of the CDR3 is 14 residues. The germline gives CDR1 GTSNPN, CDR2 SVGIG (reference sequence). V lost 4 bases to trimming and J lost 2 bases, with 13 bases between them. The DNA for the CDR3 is TGTGCCTGGAATAGACAGCAAATCACAGATACGCAGTATTTT. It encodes CAWNRQQITDTQYF.

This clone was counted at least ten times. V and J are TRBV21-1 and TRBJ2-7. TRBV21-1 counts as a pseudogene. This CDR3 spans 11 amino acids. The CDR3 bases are TGTGCCAGCAGCAAACCCTACGAGCAGTACTTC. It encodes CASSKPYEQYF.

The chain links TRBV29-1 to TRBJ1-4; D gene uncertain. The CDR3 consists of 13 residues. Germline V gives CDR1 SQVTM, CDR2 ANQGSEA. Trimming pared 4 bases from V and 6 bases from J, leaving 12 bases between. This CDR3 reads CSVVRGADEKLFF. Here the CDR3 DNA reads TGCAGCGTTGTTCGCGGCGCCGATGAAAAACTGTTTTTT.

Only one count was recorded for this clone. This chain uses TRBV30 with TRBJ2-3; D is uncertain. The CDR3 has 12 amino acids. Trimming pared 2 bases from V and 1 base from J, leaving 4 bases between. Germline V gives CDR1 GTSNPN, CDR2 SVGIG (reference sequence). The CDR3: CAWSRGTDTQYF. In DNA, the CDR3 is TGTGCCTGGAGTCGAGGCACAGATACGCAGTATTTT. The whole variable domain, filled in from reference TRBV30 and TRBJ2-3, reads SQTIHQWPATLVQPVGSPLSLECTVEGTSNPNLYWYRQAAGRGLQLLFYSVGIGQISSEVPQNLSASRPQDRQFILSSKKLLLSDSGFYLCAWSRGTDTQYFGPGTRLTVL.

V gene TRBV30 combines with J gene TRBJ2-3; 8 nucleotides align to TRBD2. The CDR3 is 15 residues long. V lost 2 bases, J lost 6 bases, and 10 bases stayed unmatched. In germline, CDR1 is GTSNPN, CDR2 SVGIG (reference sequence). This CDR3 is CAWSLVAGTGDTQYF. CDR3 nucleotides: TGTGCCTGGAGTCTCGTAGCGGGAACTGGTGATACGCAGTATTTT.

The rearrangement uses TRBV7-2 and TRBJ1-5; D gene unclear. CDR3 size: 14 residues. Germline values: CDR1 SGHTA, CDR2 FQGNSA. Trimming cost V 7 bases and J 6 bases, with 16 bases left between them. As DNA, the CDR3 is TGTGCCAGCACCCGGGGTTCGGGGAGTCAGCCCCAGCATTTT. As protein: CASTRGSGSQPQHF.

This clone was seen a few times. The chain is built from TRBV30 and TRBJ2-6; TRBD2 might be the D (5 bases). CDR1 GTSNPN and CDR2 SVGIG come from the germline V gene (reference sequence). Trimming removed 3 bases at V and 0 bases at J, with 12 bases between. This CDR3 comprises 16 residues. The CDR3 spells CAWSPVGGSGANVLTF. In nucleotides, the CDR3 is TGTGCCTGGAGCCCTGTCGGAGGCTCTGGGGCCAACGTCCTGACTTTC.

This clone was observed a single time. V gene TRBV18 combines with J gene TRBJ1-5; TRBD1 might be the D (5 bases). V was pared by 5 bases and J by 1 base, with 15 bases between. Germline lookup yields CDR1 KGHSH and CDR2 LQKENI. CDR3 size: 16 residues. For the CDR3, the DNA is TGTGCCAGCTCATTCGGGTCGGGGACGAGCAATCAGCCCCAGCATTTT. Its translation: CASSFGSGTSNQPQHF.

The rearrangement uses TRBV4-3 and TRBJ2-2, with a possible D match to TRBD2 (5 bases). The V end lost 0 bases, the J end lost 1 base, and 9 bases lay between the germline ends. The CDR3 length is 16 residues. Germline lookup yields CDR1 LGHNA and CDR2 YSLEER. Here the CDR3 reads CASSQDPGRNTGELFF. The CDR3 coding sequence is TGCGCCAGCAGCCAAGATCCTGGGAGGAACACCGGGGAGCTGTTTTTT.

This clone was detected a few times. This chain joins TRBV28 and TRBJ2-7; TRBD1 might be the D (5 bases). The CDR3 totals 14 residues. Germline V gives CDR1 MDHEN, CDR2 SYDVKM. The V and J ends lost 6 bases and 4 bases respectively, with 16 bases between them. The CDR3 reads CASSDSEGRYEQYF. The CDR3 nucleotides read TGTGCCAGCAGCGACAGTGAAGGACGTTACGAGCAGTACTTC.

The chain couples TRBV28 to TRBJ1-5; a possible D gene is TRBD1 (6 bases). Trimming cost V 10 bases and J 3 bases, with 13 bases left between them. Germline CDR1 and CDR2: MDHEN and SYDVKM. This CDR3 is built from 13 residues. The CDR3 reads CATKQGLNQPQHF. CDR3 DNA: TGTGCCACTAAACAGGGACTCAATCAGCCCCAGCATTTT.

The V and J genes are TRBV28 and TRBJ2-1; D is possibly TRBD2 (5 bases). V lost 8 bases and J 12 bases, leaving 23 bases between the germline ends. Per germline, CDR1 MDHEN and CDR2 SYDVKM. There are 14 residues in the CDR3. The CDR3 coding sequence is TGTGCCAGCGGCTTCACTAGTATGCAAGTAGGGCAGTTCTTC. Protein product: CASGFTSMQVGQFF.

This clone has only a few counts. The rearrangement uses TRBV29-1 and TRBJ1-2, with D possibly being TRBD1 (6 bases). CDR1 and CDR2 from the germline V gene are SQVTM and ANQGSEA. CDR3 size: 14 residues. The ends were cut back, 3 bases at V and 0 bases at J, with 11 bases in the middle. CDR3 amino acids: CSVDVGASNYGYTF. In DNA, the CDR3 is TGCAGCGTTGATGTGGGGGCTTCTAACTATGGCTACACCTTC.

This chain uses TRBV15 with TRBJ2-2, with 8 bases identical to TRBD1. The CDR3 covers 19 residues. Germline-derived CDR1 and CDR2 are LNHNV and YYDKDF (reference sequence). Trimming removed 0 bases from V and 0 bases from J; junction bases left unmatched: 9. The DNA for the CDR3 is TGTGCCACCAGCAGAGATCATCGGCAGGGGGCCTCGAACACCGGGGAGCTGTTTTTT. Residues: CATSRDHRQGASNTGELFF.

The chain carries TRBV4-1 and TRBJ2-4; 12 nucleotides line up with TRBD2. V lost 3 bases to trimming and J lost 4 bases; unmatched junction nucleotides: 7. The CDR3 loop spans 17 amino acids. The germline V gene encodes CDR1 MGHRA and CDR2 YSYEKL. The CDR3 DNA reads TGCGCCAGCAGCCACCTGACTAGCGGGAGAGGAAAAAACATTCAGTACTTC. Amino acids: CASSHLTSGRGKNIQYF.

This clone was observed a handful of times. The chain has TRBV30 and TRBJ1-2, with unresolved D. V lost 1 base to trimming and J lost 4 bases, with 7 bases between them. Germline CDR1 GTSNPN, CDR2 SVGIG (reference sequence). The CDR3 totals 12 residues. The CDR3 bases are TGTGCCTGGAGTGGCGGGGTCTATGGCTACACCTTC. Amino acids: CAWSGGVYGYTF.

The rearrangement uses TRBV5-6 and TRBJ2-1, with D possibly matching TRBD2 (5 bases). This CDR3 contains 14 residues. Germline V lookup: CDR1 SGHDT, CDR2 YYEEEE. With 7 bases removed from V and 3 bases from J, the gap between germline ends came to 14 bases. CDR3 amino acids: CASASRRGYNEQFF. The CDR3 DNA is TGTGCCAGCGCTTCACGCCGGGGCTACAATGAGCAGTTCTTC.

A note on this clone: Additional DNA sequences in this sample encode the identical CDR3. The CDR3 DNA reads TGCAGCGTTGCCAGGGGATGGAATGAGCAGTTCTTC. This sequence encodes CSVARGWNEQFF. The chain recombines TRBV29-1 with TRBJ2-1; maybe TRBD1 (6 bases). CDR3 size: 12 residues. Trimming took off 4 bases at V and 7 bases at J, with 11 bases between the two ends. Germline CDR1 is SQVTM and CDR2 is ANQGSEA.

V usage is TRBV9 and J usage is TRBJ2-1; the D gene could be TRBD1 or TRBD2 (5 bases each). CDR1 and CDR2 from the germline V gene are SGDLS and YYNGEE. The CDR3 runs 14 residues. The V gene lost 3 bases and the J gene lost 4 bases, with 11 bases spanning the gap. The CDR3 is CASSASGPYNEQFF. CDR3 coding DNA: TGTGCCAGCAGCGCCTCGGGACCTTACAATGAGCAGTTCTTC.

The CDR3 nucleotides are TGTGCCAGCAGCCGCGACTTTGCTTCCGGAGAGACCCAGTACTTC. It encodes CASSRDFASGETQYF. The V gene is TRBV4-2, the J gene TRBJ2-5, with D unclear. In germline, CDR1 is LGHNA, CDR2 YNFKEQ. The CDR3 sequence is 15 residues long. Trimming pared 4 bases from V and 4 bases from J, leaving 16 bases between.

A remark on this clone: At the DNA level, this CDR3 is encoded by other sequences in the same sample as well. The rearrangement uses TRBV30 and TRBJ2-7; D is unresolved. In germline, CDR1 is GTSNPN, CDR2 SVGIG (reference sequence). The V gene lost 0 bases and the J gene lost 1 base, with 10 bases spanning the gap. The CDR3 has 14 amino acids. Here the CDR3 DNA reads TGTGCCTGGAGTGTAGGCGGCGGTTCCTACGAGCAGTACTTC. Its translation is CAWSVGGGSYEQYF. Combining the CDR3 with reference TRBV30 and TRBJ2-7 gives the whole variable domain SQTIHQWPATLVQPVGSPLSLECTVEGTSNPNLYWYRQAAGRGLQLLFYSVGIGQISSEVPQNLSASRPQDRQFILSSKKLLLSDSGFYLCAWSVGGGSYEQYFGPGTRLTVT.

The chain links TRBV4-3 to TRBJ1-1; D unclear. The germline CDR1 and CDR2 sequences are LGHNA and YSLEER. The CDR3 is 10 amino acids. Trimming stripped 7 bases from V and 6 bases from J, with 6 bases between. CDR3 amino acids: CASKGSEAFF. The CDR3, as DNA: TGCGCCAGCAAAGGCTCTGAAGCTTTCTTT.

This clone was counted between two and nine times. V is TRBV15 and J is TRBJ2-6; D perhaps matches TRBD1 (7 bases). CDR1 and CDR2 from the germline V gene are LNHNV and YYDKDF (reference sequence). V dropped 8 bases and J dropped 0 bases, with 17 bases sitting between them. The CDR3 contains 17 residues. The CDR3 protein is CATQGGRGNSGANVLTF. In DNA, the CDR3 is TGTGCCACCCAGGGGGGACGGGGAAACTCTGGGGCCAACGTCCTGACTTTC. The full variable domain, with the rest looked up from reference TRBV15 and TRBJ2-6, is DAMVIQNPRYQVTQFGKPVTLSCSQTLNHNVMYWYQQKSSQAPKLLFHYYDKDFNNEADTPDNFQSRRPNTSFCFLDIRSPGLGDTAMYLCATQGGRGNSGANVLTFGAGSRLTVL.

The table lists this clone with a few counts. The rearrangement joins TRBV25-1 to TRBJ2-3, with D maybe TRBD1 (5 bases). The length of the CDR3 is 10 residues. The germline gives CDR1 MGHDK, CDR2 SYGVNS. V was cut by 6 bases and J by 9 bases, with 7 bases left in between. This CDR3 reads CASRKGTQYF. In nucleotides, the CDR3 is TGTGCCAGCAGGAAGGGGACGCAGTATTTT.

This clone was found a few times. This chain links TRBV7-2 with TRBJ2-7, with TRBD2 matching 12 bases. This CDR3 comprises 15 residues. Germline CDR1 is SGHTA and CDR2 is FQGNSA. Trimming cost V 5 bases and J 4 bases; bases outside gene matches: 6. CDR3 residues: CASSRPGTSGYEQYF. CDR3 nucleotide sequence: TGTGCCAGCAGCCGGCCAGGGACTAGCGGGTACGAGCAGTACTTC. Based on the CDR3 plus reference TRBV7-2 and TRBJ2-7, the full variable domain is GAGVSQSPSNKVTEKGKDVELRCDPISGHTALYWYRQSLGQGLEFLIYFQGNSAPDKSGLPSDRFSAERTGGSVSTLTIQRTQQEDSAVYLCASSRPGTSGYEQYFGPGTRLTVT.